The 31 T cell receptor beta chains below were found in one sample sequenced in a study of molecular identifiers for immune sequencing clone quantification. TCRdb re-called the PCR reads with MiXCR, one entry per CDR3 protein. The sample lists approximately 680,000 distinct CDR3 sequences, about 25% occurring once. The specimen sequenced was naive CD8+ T cells from blood, with Jurkat cell RNA spiked in. Subset given: FACS-sorted CD8+CD4-CCR7+CD45RA+ naive T cells. All receptors come from a human donor in good health. Some libraries in this study had Jurkat cell RNA spiked in.

Only a few counts were recorded for this clonotype. The chain recombines TRBV3-1 with TRBJ2-7, with D tentatively TRBD1 or TRBD2 (5 bases each). Germline CDR1 is LGHDT and CDR2 is YNNKEL (reference sequence). The CDR3 is made up of 14 amino acids. V lost 2 bases and J lost 5, with 13 bases in between. The CDR3 here is CASSQRDGLHEQYF. The CDR3 DNA reads TGTGCCAGCAGCCAACGGGACGGCCTCCACGAGCAGTACTTC.

This clonotype was found a few times. The chain employs TRBV6-6 and TRBJ1-2; a weak D match, TRBD1 (5 bases). This CDR3 is built from 14 residues. Deletions cut 1 base from V and 3 bases from J, with 9 bases between. Germline loops: CDR1 MNHNY, CDR2 SVGAGI (reference sequence). CDR3 in DNA: TGTGCCAGCAGTTACTTTCAGGGAGACTATGGCTACACCTTC. It yields the protein CASSYFQGDYGYTF.

In its sample, this clonotype was seen a few times. This rearrangement joins TRBV7-6 to TRBJ2-7, with a tentative D call TRBD2 (5 bases). The CDR3 extends over 14 amino acids. Germline CDR1 SGHVS, CDR2 FNYEAQ. The V end lost 7 bases, the J end lost 3 bases, and 16 bases lay between the germline ends. This chain's CDR3 is CASTNPGNHYEQYF. The CDR3 DNA is TGTGCCAGCACGAATCCGGGAAACCACTACGAGCAGTACTTC.

In this sample, this clonotype turned up a few times. The chain employs TRBV27 and TRBJ2-7; 13 bases map to TRBD2. The CDR3 extends over 17 amino acids. Germline trimming cut 5 bases from V and 2 bases from J; bases unmatched to any gene: 9. Germline assignment: CDR1 MNHEY and CDR2 SMNVEV (reference sequence). CDR3: CASSLHHGTSGTYEQYF. CDR3 DNA sequence: TGTGCCAGCAGTCTGCACCACGGGACTAGCGGGACCTACGAGCAGTACTTC.

The rearrangement links TRBV2 to TRBJ2-7; 7 bases are a match to TRBD1. The CDR3 spans 14 residues. Germline CDR1 is SNHLY and CDR2 is FYNNEI. Trimming removed 0 bases from V and 2 bases from J; junction bases left unmatched: 1. The CDR3 coding sequence is TGTGCCAGCAGTGAAGCGGGGACAGCCTACGAGCAGTACTTC. It yields the protein CASSEAGTAYEQYF.

The chain has TRBV4-3 and TRBJ1-3; D is ambiguous. V was pared by 4 bases and J by 3 bases, with 13 bases between. The CDR3 has 15 amino acids. Germline CDR1 is LGHNA and CDR2 is YSLEER. CDR3 protein: CASSPGVSFGNTIYF. DNA for the CDR3: TGCGCCAGCAGCCCCGGGGTGTCCTTTGGAAACACCATATATTTT.

This chain joins TRBV2 and TRBJ2-1; 8 bases agree with TRBD2. V was pared by 6 bases and J by 4 bases, with 11 bases of the junction left unmatched. The CDR3 extends over 16 amino acids. Germline V gives CDR1 SNHLY, CDR2 FYNNEI. The CDR3 sequence: CASRITGLVPYNEQFF. CDR3 DNA sequence: TGTGCCAGCAGAATTACGGGACTAGTGCCTTACAATGAGCAGTTCTTC.

There are many counts of this clonotype. This sequence joins TRBV19 and TRBJ1-5, with D tentatively TRBD1 (6 bases). Germline CDR1 and CDR2: LNHDA and SQIVND (reference sequence). The CDR3 is 13 residues long. V was clipped by 5 bases and J by 5 bases, with 10 bases between them. The chain's CDR3 is CASSGDNYQPQHF. CDR3 bases: TGTGCCAGTAGTGGGGACAACTATCAGCCCCAGCATTTT.

The V gene is TRBV7-8, the J gene TRBJ2-5; TRBD2 agrees at 8 bases. This CDR3 has 16 residues. CDR1 and CDR2 from the germline V gene are SGHVS and FQNEAQ. V lost 2 bases to trimming and J lost 4 bases; unmatched junction nucleotides: 9. DNA for the CDR3: TGTGCCAGCAGCTTAATCCACGGCCGGGAGGGAGAGACCCAGTACTTC. Its protein is CASSLIHGREGETQYF.

This rearrangement joins TRBV15 to TRBJ2-5; the D gene could be TRBD1 or TRBD2 (5 bases each). Germline V gene lookup returns CDR1 LNHNV and CDR2 YYDKDF (reference sequence). The CDR3 extends over 14 amino acids. Trimming removed 5 bases at V and 3 bases at J, with 13 bases between. CDR3 in DNA: TGTGCCACCAGCCCGGGACCAGCGGAAGAGACCCAGTACTTC. This translates into CATSPGPAEETQYF.

This clonotype was seen a few times. The rearrangement uses TRBV30 and TRBJ1-1, with 9 bases lining up with TRBD1. With V trimmed by 3 bases and J by 3 bases, 2 bases remained unmatched. CDR3 size: 13 residues. Germline assignment: CDR1 GTSNPN and CDR2 SVGIG (reference sequence). In DNA form, the CDR3 reads TGTGCCTGGAGCACAGGGGGCTACACTGAAGCTTTCTTT. Protein: CAWSTGGYTEAFF. The whole variable domain, filled in from reference TRBV30 and TRBJ1-1, reads SQTIHQWPATLVQPVGSPLSLECTVEGTSNPNLYWYRQAAGRGLQLLFYSVGIGQISSEVPQNLSASRPQDRQFILSSKKLLLSDSGFYLCAWSTGGYTEAFFGQGTRLTVV.

This clonotype was detected only a few times. The gene calls are TRBV24-1 and TRBJ2-3; D could derive from TRBD1 or TRBD2 (5 bases each). V lost 3 bases and J 2 bases, leaving 8 bases between the germline ends. The CDR3 extends over 14 amino acids. In germline, CDR1 is KGHDR, CDR2 SFDVKD. CDR3 region: CATSDGGLTDTQYF. In DNA, the CDR3 is TGTGCCACCAGTGATGGGGGTCTCACAGATACGCAGTATTTT.

This clonotype was recorded at least ten times. The chain joins TRBV6-5 to TRBJ1-5; D not resolved. This CDR3 is built from 12 residues. Trimming pared 5 bases from V and 0 bases from J, leaving 2 bases between. Germline assignment: CDR1 MNHEY and CDR2 SVGAGI. The CDR3 region is CASSNSNQPQHF. Here the CDR3 DNA reads TGTGCCAGCAGTAATAGCAATCAGCCCCAGCATTTT.

Remarks on this clonotype: This may stem from a read error, because a much larger clone lies one nucleotide away. This chain links TRBV4-3 with TRBJ2-3, with 7 bases that match TRBD2. The ends lost 0 bases at V and 11 bases at J; junction bases unmatched: 20. The CDR3 runs to 18 residues. CDR1 and CDR2 (germline): LGHNA, YSLEER. The CDR3 region has the DNA TGCGCCAGCAGCCAAGAGTGTAAATTGGCGGGGGTTAGGAGTGAGCAGTATTTT. Amino acids: CASSQECKLAGVRSEQYF.

This clonotype was seen ten or more times. The chain links TRBV15 to TRBJ1-1; no reliable D call. The CDR3 extends over 15 amino acids. V lost 0 bases, J lost 5 bases, and 13 bases lay in between. The germline V gene has CDR1 LNHNV and CDR2 YYDKDF (reference sequence). As DNA, the CDR3 is TGTGCCACCAGCAGAGATTTAGGCGGGGTGACTGAAGCTTTCTTT. It is translated as CATSRDLGGVTEAFF. The whole variable domain, remainder taken from reference TRBV15 and TRBJ1-1, is DAMVIQNPRYQVTQFGKPVTLSCSQTLNHNVMYWYQQKSSQAPKLLFHYYDKDFNNEADTPDNFQSRRPNTSFCFLDIRSPGLGDTAMYLCATSRDLGGVTEAFFGQGTRLTVV.

This clonotype occurred once. The chain recombines TRBV15 with TRBJ2-1; 12 bases map to TRBD2. Losses at the gene ends were 0 bases for V and 5 bases for J; bases not matched to a gene: 8. The CDR3 consists of 18 residues. Germline V gene data show CDR1 as LNHNV and CDR2 as YYDKDF (reference sequence). As DNA, the CDR3 is TGTGCCACCAGCAGAGAACCCCGACTAGCGGGAGAAAACAATGAGCAGTTCTTC. Amino acids: CATSREPRLAGENNEQFF.

The V gene is TRBV6-6, the J gene TRBJ1-6; D may be TRBD1 (6 bases). The V end lost 5 bases, the J end lost 3 bases, and 14 bases lay between the germline ends. The CDR3 sequence is 16 residues long. CDR1 and CDR2 from the germline V gene are MNHNY and SVGAGI (reference sequence). The CDR3 spells CASSITRTVYNSPLHF. CDR3 bases: TGTGCCAGCAGTATCACTCGGACAGTCTATAATTCACCCCTCCACTTT.

This chain joins TRBV11-2 and TRBJ1-1, with TRBD1 matching 7 bases. Unmatched junction bases numbered 3, after V lost 2 bases and J lost 0 bases. Germline assignment: CDR1 SGHAT and CDR2 FQNNGV. The CDR3 runs to 15 residues. The CDR3 protein is CASSLHRGLNTEAFF. Here the CDR3 DNA reads TGTGCCAGCAGCTTACACAGGGGATTGAACACTGAAGCTTTCTTT.

This chain links TRBV30 with TRBJ2-1; TRBD2 aligns across 8 bases. This CDR3 spans 13 amino acids. Per germline, CDR1 GTSNPN and CDR2 SVGIG (reference sequence). After removal of 2 bases from V and 7 bases from J, the junction contained 4 bases not matched to a gene. This CDR3 reads CAWSWAGGNEQFF. DNA for the CDR3: TGTGCCTGGAGTTGGGCGGGAGGAAATGAGCAGTTCTTC. Full variable domain (rest looked up from reference TRBV30 and TRBJ2-1): SQTIHQWPATLVQPVGSPLSLECTVEGTSNPNLYWYRQAAGRGLQLLFYSVGIGQISSEVPQNLSASRPQDRQFILSSKKLLLSDSGFYLCAWSWAGGNEQFFGPGTRLTVL.

The table lists this clonotype with many counts. This chain links TRBV27 with TRBJ1-1, with 9 positions matching TRBD1. Germline V CDR1 and CDR2: MNHEY, SMNVEV (reference sequence). The CDR3 extends over 14 amino acids. The junction had 6 bases not matched to a gene; V was cut back by 5 bases and J by 5 bases. CDR3 sequence: CASSPTGGITEAFF. The CDR3 bases are TGTGCCAGCAGTCCGACAGGGGGTATTACTGAAGCTTTCTTT.

This clonotype has a count of ten or more. The rearrangement joins TRBV6-5 to TRBJ2-3; unclear D gene. Germline V gene sequence: CDR1 MNHEY, CDR2 SVGAGI. Trimming pared 5 bases from V and 4 bases from J, leaving 4 bases between. The CDR3 extends over 11 amino acids. The CDR3 region has the DNA TGTGCCAGCAGTCGTTCAGATACGCAGTATTTT. Protein: CASSRSDTQYF.

This clonotype came up many times. The V call is TRBV6-2 or TRBV6-3, the J call TRBJ1-1; TRBD1 is a possible D gene (6 bases). CDR1 and CDR2 from the germline V gene are MNHEY and SVGEGT. The CDR3 has 14 residues. V was cut by 6 bases and J by 3 bases, with 14 bases left in between. CDR3 sequence reads: CASSGTIVDTEAFF. CDR3 bases: TGTGCCAGCAGCGGGACAATCGTCGACACTGAAGCTTTCTTT.

This clonotype was counted ten times or more. The chain carries TRBV18 and TRBJ2-7; either TRBD1 or TRBD2 may supply D (5 bases each). The CDR3 consists of 15 residues. V was trimmed by 3 bases and J by 2 bases, leaving 14 bases between them. From germline, CDR1 is KGHSH and CDR2 LQKENI. CDR3 amino acids: CASSPPGRIAYEQYF. In nucleotides, the CDR3 is TGTGCCAGCTCACCTCCGGGGCGCATTGCCTACGAGCAGTACTTC.

The chain has TRBV19 and TRBJ2-2; possible D gene TRBD1, 6 bases. Germline V CDR1 and CDR2: LNHDA, SQIVND (reference sequence). The CDR3 is made up of 16 amino acids. The ends were cut back, 5 bases at V and 4 bases at J, with 17 bases in the middle. The chain's CDR3 is CASSHRQAPITGELFF. The CDR3 DNA reads TGTGCCAGTAGTCACCGACAGGCCCCGATCACCGGGGAGCTGTTTTTT.

This clonotype was recorded a few times. The chain employs TRBV5-1 and TRBJ1-1, with D possibly matching TRBD1 (5 bases). The CDR3 loop spans 15 amino acids. CDR1 SGHRS and CDR2 YFSETQ come from the germline V gene. V gave up 0 bases and J gave up 4 bases, with 13 bases separating them. The CDR3 sequence: CASSLGSQRGTEAFF. CDR3 coding DNA: TGCGCCAGCAGCTTGGGTAGCCAGAGGGGCACTGAAGCTTTCTTT.

The rearrangement uses TRBV5-3 and TRBJ2-7, with 8 bases that match TRBD2. TRBV5-3 is an ORF, with its function uncertain. The CDR3 loop spans 17 amino acids. Trimming took 8 bases from V and 4 from J; bases not matched to a gene: 20. The CDR3 region is CASSQTAPSGGPYEQYF. CDR3 nucleotide sequence: TGTGCCAGCAGCCAGACGGCGCCGTCGGGGGGGCCGTACGAGCAGTACTTC.

Ten or more counts support this clonotype. V is TRBV6-1 and J is TRBJ2-7; no clear D. Germline lookup yields CDR1 MNHNS and CDR2 SASEGT. The CDR3 length is 12 residues. Trimming removed 1 base at V and 4 bases at J, with 5 bases between. In nucleotides, the CDR3 is TGTGCCAGCAGTGAAGTGGGATACGAGCAGTACTTC. It specifies CASSEVGYEQYF.

V gene TRBV6-5 combines with J gene TRBJ2-7; 7 positions match TRBD1. CDR1 and CDR2 (germline): MNHEY, SVGAGI. CDR3 length equals 14 residues. Trimming cost V 2 bases and J 5 bases; bases outside gene matches: 6. The CDR3 loop reads CASSYPGQANEQYF. The CDR3 DNA is TGTGCCAGCAGTTACCCCGGACAGGCGAACGAGCAGTACTTC.

In regard to this clonotype: At one end, the junction sequence differs from germline, possibly due to a read error. The chain recombines TRBV6-5 with TRBJ2-7; 9 nucleotides match TRBD1. Germline CDR1 MNHEY, CDR2 SVGAGI. CDR3 size: 15 residues. The CDR3: CARGYSKTGGYAQCF. The CDR3 DNA reads as TGTGCCCGCGGTTACTCGAAGACAGGGGGATACGCGCAGTGCTTC.

This clonotype was observed a single time. This may come from a read error, since a much larger clone is one base off. V and J are TRBV27 and TRBJ2-3; D is unresolved. CDR3 length: 13 amino acids. Germline V gives CDR1 MNHEY, CDR2 SMNVEV (reference sequence). The CDR3 loop reads CASSLLGIDTRYF. The CDR3 region has the DNA TGTGCCAGCAGTTTATTAGGGATTGATACGCGGTATTTT.

There are a few counts of this clonotype. V gene TRBV7-2 combines with J gene TRBJ2-7; no firm D call. The CDR3 extends over 15 amino acids. Germline assignment: CDR1 SGHTA and CDR2 FQGNSA. Between the trimmed V and J ends, which lost 0 bases and 2 bases, there was a span of 11 bases. The CDR3 protein is CASSLAALATYEQYF. As DNA, the CDR3 is TGTGCCAGCAGCTTAGCAGCCTTGGCGACCTACGAGCAGTACTTC. Complete variable domain (other parts from reference TRBV7-2 and TRBJ2-7): GAGVSQSPSNKVTEKGKDVELRCDPISGHTALYWYRQSLGQGLEFLIYFQGNSAPDKSGLPSDRFSAERTGGSVSTLTIQRTQQEDSAVYLCASSLAALATYEQYFGPGTRLTVT.